This TCR beta chain appears in the sequencing data of a study of T cells after yellow fever vaccination. Only a few counts were recorded for this clonotype. Via MiXCR, TCRdb re-called the 5' RACE reads, giving one row per CDR3 protein. The sample shows about 73,000 distinct CDR3 sequences, roughly 8% of them seen only once. The CDR3 has 16 residues. Trimming cost V 4 bases and J 3 bases, with 19 bases left between them. The germline gives CDR1 LGHNA, CDR2 YSLEER. The sample here was CD8+ T cells sorted from PBMCs, taken on the day of the yellow fever booster vaccination. The sequence came from a man under 40 who received the YFV17D yellow fever vaccine. The chain couples TRBV4-3 to TRBJ2-7, with D hard to call. Here the CDR3 reads CASSLAANLVGYEQYF. The CDR3 nucleotides are TGCGCCAGCAGCCTGGCGGCGAACTTGGTAGGCTACGAGCAGTACTTC.